Below, 30 T cell receptor beta chains from the same sample are listed, as sequenced in a study of blood T cell repertoires in COVID-19. Using immunoSEQ multiplex PCR, the repertoire was profiled, and TCRdb retains in-frame clones only, with some absent. The sample has roughly 120,000 clones, around 90% seen once. Sequences were obtained from peripheral blood. Receptors were obtained from a man in his fifties with active COVID-19.

The sample holds one count of this clone. The V and J genes are TRBV24-1 and TRBJ1-3, with 8 bases lining up with TRBD1. CDR1 and CDR2 (germline): KGHDR, SFDVKD. V dropped 6 bases and J dropped 4; count of bases not matched to a gene: 7. CDR3 length equals 15 residues. The CDR3 nucleotides read TGTGCCACCAGTACAGGGGGGTCGTCAGGAAACACCATATATTTT. It codes for CATSTGGSSGNTIYF.

This chain links TRBV5-1 with TRBJ1-3, with D hard to call. CDR1 is SGHRS and CDR2 is YFSETQ in the germline V gene. Deletions cut 0 bases from V and 4 bases from J, with 11 bases between. The CDR3 consists of 15 residues. Written as DNA, the CDR3 is TGCGCCAGCAGCTTGGCCCCAGGACTCGGAAACACCATATATTTT. Translation: CASSLAPGLGNTIYF.

This chain links TRBV29-1 with TRBJ2-1, with 14 bases identical to TRBD2. J gave up 5 bases and V 7 bases, and 7 bases lay outside the gene matches. The CDR3 loop spans 15 amino acids. Germline V lookup: CDR1 SQVTM, CDR2 ANQGSEA. DNA for the CDR3: TGCAGCGCCGGACGACTAGCGGGAGGGAACAATGAGCAGTTCTTC. Translation: CSAGRLAGGNNEQFF.

The rearrangement links TRBV28 to TRBJ2-7; perhaps TRBD1 as D (6 bases). Germline-derived CDR1 and CDR2 are MDHEN and SYDVKM. Trimming left V 7 bases short and J 0 bases short, with 10 bases between. This CDR3 spans 13 amino acids. The CDR3 DNA follows: TGTGCCAGCAAGAGAGGGGGCTCCTACGAGCAGTACGTC. Protein product: CASKRGGSYEQYV.

The sample holds one count of this clone. The DNA for the CDR3 is TGTGCCAGCAGCTTAGGCGGGAGCAGCAATGAGCAGTTCTTC. Translating it yields CASSLGGSSNEQFF. The V gene is TRBV7-2, the J gene TRBJ2-1; 7 bases line up with TRBD2. The germline V gene has CDR1 SGHTA and CDR2 FQGNSA. The J segment lost 6 bases and the V segment lost 1 base, leaving 3 bases of the junction unmatched. The CDR3 spans 14 residues.

This clone was recorded once. The rearrangement uses TRBV11-3 and TRBJ2-4; 12 positions match TRBD2. V was pared by 5 bases and J by 6 bases, with 14 bases of the junction left unmatched. The CDR3 has 18 residues. The germline gives CDR1 SGHNT, CDR2 YENEEA. The CDR3 sequence: CASSPRPGASGGGNIQYF. The CDR3 DNA sequence: TGTGCCAGCAGCCCCCGCCCTGGGGCTAGCGGGGGGGGAAACATTCAGTACTTC.

V is TRBV11-2 and J is TRBJ2-2, with a weak D call TRBD2 (5 bases). V was trimmed by 5 bases and J by 3 bases, leaving 13 bases between them. Germline V CDR1 and CDR2: SGHAT, FQNNGV. The CDR3 has 15 residues. CDR3 in DNA: TGTGCCAGCAGCCTAGCACTCCGGGACACCGGGGAGCTGTTTTTT. It is translated as CASSLALRDTGELFF.

V gene TRBV27 combines with J gene TRBJ2-6; D is unclear. Germline V gene sequence: CDR1 MNHEY, CDR2 SMNVEV (reference sequence). V shed 5 bases and J shed 3 bases, with 8 bases lying between them. There are 14 residues in the CDR3. The CDR3 nucleotides read TGTGCCAGCAGTCCAGATTATGGGGCCAACGTCCTGACTTTC. Its translation: CASSPDYGANVLTF.

The chain uses TRBV27 and TRBJ1-6; possibly TRBD1 for D (6 bases). CDR3 length: 14 amino acids. Trimming removed 2 bases from V and 8 bases from J, with 10 bases in between. Germline CDR1 is MNHEY and CDR2 is SMNVEV (reference sequence). The DNA of the CDR3 is TGTGCCAGCAGTTTAACAGGGTGGGATTCACCCCTCCACTTT. Encoded protein: CASSLTGWDSPLHF.

The rearrangement uses TRBV29-1 and TRBJ2-7; TRBD1 matches 9 bases. Germline CDR1 and CDR2: SQVTM and ANQGSEA. The CDR3 contains 14 residues. J gave up 3 bases and V 7 bases, and 10 bases lay outside the gene matches. The CDR3 nucleotides read TGCAGCGCCGTCCTGGGACAGGGAGTCTACGAGCAGTACGTC. This sequence encodes CSAVLGQGVYEQYV.

This clone has more than one count but fewer than ten. This rearrangement joins TRBV7-3 to TRBJ2-3; D is possibly TRBD2 (7 bases). The V end lost 5 bases, the J end lost 4 bases, and 13 bases lay between the germline ends. The CDR3 length is 14 residues. Germline V CDR1 and CDR2: SGHTA, FQGTGA. The CDR3 protein is CASSVRGGSDTQYF. The DNA for the CDR3 is TGTGCCAGCAGCGTGCGCGGGGGCTCAGATACGCAGTATTTT.

The chain links TRBV7-9 to TRBJ2-7, with TRBD2 matching over 12 bases. The CDR3 is made up of 14 amino acids. Germline CDR1 and CDR2: SEHNR and FQNEAQ (reference sequence). J gave up 6 bases and V 5 bases, and 5 bases lay outside the gene matches. The CDR3 here is CASSPPGLAGEQYF. The CDR3 DNA is TGTGCCAGCAGCCCACCGGGACTAGCGGGCGAGCAGTACTTC.

This clone was counted once. This sequence joins TRBV11-2 and TRBJ2-7, with no clear D. V was cut by 2 bases and J by 4 bases, with 3 bases left in between. This CDR3 has 11 residues. CDR1 SGHAT and CDR2 FQNNGV come from the germline V gene. CDR3 DNA: TGTGCCAGCAGCTTAACTTACGAGCAGTACTTC. It specifies CASSLTYEQYF. Variable domain in full (rest from reference TRBV11-2 and TRBJ2-7): EAGVAQSPRYKIIEKRQSVAFWCNPISGHATLYWYQQILGQGPKLLIQFQNNGVVDDSQLPKDRFSAERLKGVDSTLKIQPAKLEDSAVYLCASSLTYEQYFGPGTRLTVT.

This sequence joins TRBV3-1 (or the pseudogene TRBV3-2) and TRBJ2-1, with TRBD2 as a possible D gene (5 bases). CDR1 is LGHDT and CDR2 is YNNKEL in the germline V gene (reference sequence). Deletions cut 2 bases from V and 4 bases from J, with 9 bases between. The length of the CDR3 is 14 residues. CDR3 protein: CASSQSGLYNEQFF. The CDR3 DNA reads TGTGCCAGCAGCCAAAGCGGACTGTACAATGAGCAGTTCTTC.

The chain combines TRBV6-5 with TRBJ2-2, with D possibly being TRBD1 (5 bases). There are 15 residues in the CDR3. V shed 2 bases and J shed 2 bases, with 9 bases lying between them. In germline, CDR1 is MNHEY, CDR2 SVGAGI. This CDR3 reads CASSYPGHNTGELFF. CDR3 coding DNA: TGTGCCAGCAGTTACCCTGGACACAACACCGGGGAGCTGTTTTTT.

The J gene is TRBJ1-1, the V gene TRBV11-3, with no clear D. The CDR3 sequence is 13 residues long. The V end was cut by 3 bases, the J end by 1 base, with 6 bases between. The V gene's germline CDR1 is SGHNT and CDR2 YENEEA. The chain's CDR3 is CASSFSGNTEAFF. DNA of the CDR3: TGTGCCAGCAGCTTTTCAGGGAACACTGAAGCTTTCTTT.

The rearrangement joins TRBV5-6 to TRBJ2-5, with TRBD1 matching 7 bases. In germline, CDR1 is SGHDT, CDR2 YYEEEE. This CDR3 has 16 amino acids. Germline trimming cut 4 bases from V and 0 bases from J; bases unmatched to any gene: 9. CDR3 sequence: CASSIDRVGHQETQYF. The CDR3 DNA reads TGTGCCAGCAGCATCGACAGGGTGGGACACCAAGAGACCCAGTACTTC.

V and J are TRBV24-1 and TRBJ1-2, with 9 bases matching TRBD1. The V and J ends lost 6 bases and 6 bases, in that order; junction bases with no gene match: 4. This CDR3 is built from 13 residues. Germline V gene sequence: CDR1 KGHDR, CDR2 SFDVKD. The CDR3 sequence is CATSQTGGHGYTF. For the CDR3, the DNA is TGTGCCACCAGTCAGACAGGGGGGCATGGCTACACCTTC.

The table lists this clone with a few counts. The rearrangement links TRBV5-6 to TRBJ1-5; D not certain. The CDR3 is 13 residues long. CDR1 is SGHDT and CDR2 is YYEEEE in the germline V gene. V lost 3 bases to trimming and J lost 10 bases, with 14 bases between them. This CDR3 reads CASSSGGPGPQHF. The DNA for the CDR3 is TGTGCCAGCAGCTCCGGAGGCCCGGGACCCCAGCATTTT.

The chain uses TRBV2 and TRBJ1-1, with TRBD1 matching 11 bases. The trim removed 5 bases at V and 4 bases at J, leaving 6 bases unmatched. The germline gives CDR1 SNHLY, CDR2 FYNNEI. The CDR3 extends over 15 amino acids. CDR3 residues: CASSQTGTGGTEAFF. CDR3 coding DNA: TGTGCCAGCAGTCAGACTGGGACAGGGGGCACTGAAGCTTTCTTT.

J is TRBJ2-1 and V is TRBV15; 11 nucleotides match TRBD1. Germline CDR1 is LNHNV and CDR2 is YYDKDF (reference sequence). V was pared by 6 bases and J by 4 bases, with 5 bases of the junction left unmatched. This CDR3 is 15 amino acids long. The CDR3 is CATRLGTGGYNEQFF. The CDR3 DNA is TGTGCCACCAGGTTGGGGACAGGGGGTTACAATGAGCAGTTCTTC.

The chain uses TRBV28 and TRBJ1-5, with D perhaps matching TRBD1 (5 bases). The CDR3 runs 14 residues. CDR1 is MDHEN, CDR2 SYDVKM, per germline. V was clipped by 5 bases and J by 3 bases, with 11 bases between them. The CDR3 loop reads CASSLQGYNQPQHF. CDR3 bases: TGTGCCAGCAGTCTTCAGGGCTACAATCAGCCCCAGCATTTT.

This clone has more than one count but fewer than ten. J is TRBJ1-5 and V is TRBV5-6; no firm D call. The CDR3 contains 13 residues. The germline V gene has CDR1 SGHDT and CDR2 YYEEEE. V lost 0 bases to trimming and J lost 5 bases, with 6 bases between them. The CDR3 nucleotides are TGTGCCAGCAGCTTGGGCGGAGATCAGCCCCAGCATTTT. Its translation is CASSLGGDQPQHF. The whole variable domain, remainder taken from reference TRBV5-6 and TRBJ1-5, is DAGVTQSPTHLIKTRGQQVTLRCSPKSGHDTVSWYQQALGQGPQFIFQYYEEEERQRGNFPDRFSGHQFPNYSSELNVNALLLGDSALYLCASSLGGDQPQHFGDGTRLSIL.

The chain employs TRBV19 and TRBJ2-1, with D maybe TRBD2 (5 bases). The CDR3 length is 14 residues. Trimming took off 2 bases at V and 5 bases at J, with 10 bases between the two ends. Germline CDR1 LNHDA, CDR2 SQIVND (reference sequence). CDR3 loop: CASSIWARDNEQFF. Here the CDR3 DNA reads TGTGCCAGTAGTATATGGGCGAGGGACAATGAGCAGTTCTTC. The full variable domain, rest sourced from reference TRBV19 and TRBJ2-1, is DGGITQSPKYLFRKEGQNVTLSCEQNLNHDAMYWYRQDPGQGLRLIYYSQIVNDFQKGDIAEGYSVSREKKESFPLTVTSAQKNPTAFYLCASSIWARDNEQFFGPGTRLTVL.

CDR3 nucleotides: TGTGCCAGCTCCACAATACCCCCGATGAACCACAATCAGCCCCAGCATTTT. Encoded protein: CASSTIPPMNHNQPQHF. The chain uses TRBV18 and TRBJ1-5, with D unresolved. The CDR3 extends over 17 amino acids. CDR1 and CDR2 from the germline V gene are KGHSH and LQKENI. V gave up 6 bases and J gave up 3 bases, with 21 bases separating them. The variable domain in full, completed from reference TRBV18 and TRBJ1-5, reads NAGVMQNPRHLVRRRGQEARLRCSPMKGHSHVYWYRQLPEEGLKFMVYLQKENIIDESGMPKERFSAEFPKEGPSILRIQQVVRGDSAAYFCASSTIPPMNHNQPQHFGDGTRLSIL.

The sample holds many counts of this clone. The rearrangement links TRBV29-1 to TRBJ2-1; 7 bases agree with TRBD2. The CDR3 runs to 13 residues. Germline V gives CDR1 SQVTM, CDR2 ANQGSEA. With 4 bases clipped from V and 6 bases from J, the junction kept 6 bases outside the gene matches. The CDR3 region has the DNA TGCAGCGTTGCGTCAGCGGGGTTCAATGAGCAGTTCTTC. This encodes CSVASAGFNEQFF.

The chain carries TRBV11-3 and TRBJ1-1; D not certain. The V gene lost 1 base and the J gene lost 0 bases, with 6 bases spanning the gap. The germline CDR1 and CDR2 sequences are SGHNT and YENEEA. The CDR3 has 14 residues. CDR3 sequence: CASSLAGVNTEAFF. The CDR3 DNA reads TGTGCCAGCAGCTTAGCCGGGGTGAACACTGAAGCTTTCTTT.

The J gene is TRBJ2-5, the V gene TRBV2; D is possibly TRBD2 (5 bases). V lost 8 bases, J lost 5 bases, and 18 bases lay in between. The CDR3 consists of 14 residues. Germline lookup yields CDR1 SNHLY and CDR2 FYNNEI. This CDR3 reads CASQPVGRGETQYF. In DNA, the CDR3 is TGTGCCAGCCAACCCGTAGGCCGAGGGGAGACCCAGTACTTC.

This clone has more than one count but fewer than ten. This chain links TRBV4-1 with TRBJ1-2; D ambiguous. The V end was cut by 0 bases, the J end by 4 bases, with 12 bases between. This CDR3 contains 15 residues. In germline, CDR1 is MGHRA, CDR2 YSYEKL. The CDR3 is CASSQDDLLTYGYTF. The CDR3 DNA reads as TGCGCCAGCAGCCAAGACGACTTATTGACCTATGGCTACACCTTC.

The chain employs TRBV6-5 and TRBJ1-4; D might be TRBD1 (6 bases). Germline values: CDR1 MNHEY, CDR2 SVGAGI. The CDR3 extends over 14 amino acids. Between the trimmed V and J ends, which lost 7 bases and 3 bases, there was a span of 12 bases. Written as DNA, the CDR3 is TGTGCCAGCAAACCGGGACACCCTAATGAAAAACTGTTTTTT. Translated, it gives CASKPGHPNEKLFF.